The 30 T cell receptor beta chains below come from one sample, sequenced in a study of cytomegalovirus exposure and HLA in healthy donors. Primers included in the PCR were 60 Vbeta and 13 Jbeta primers. Repertoires were generated with immunoSEQ multiplex PCR, while TCRdb's copy carries only in-frame clones and drops some. The sample spans around 57,000 clones; the ten largest clones claim roughly 11%. The sequenced sample consisted of PBMCs. The receptors were gathered from a woman aged 45-60 years in good health and CMV-seropositive.

The V and J genes are TRBV14 and TRBJ2-2; the D is unclear. The CDR3 is 15 residues long. V dropped 2 bases and J dropped 2 bases, with 9 bases sitting between them. The V gene's germline CDR1 is SGHDN and CDR2 FVKESK. The CDR3 DNA sequence: TGTGCCAGCAGCCAATTCGTTACAAACACCGGGGAGCTGTTTTTT. Translating gives CASSQFVTNTGELFF.

V usage is TRBV14 and J usage is TRBJ2-1; 11 nucleotides line up with TRBD2. The CDR3 has 18 residues. With V trimmed by 1 base and J by 5 bases, 10 bases remained unmatched. Per the germline V gene, CDR1 is SGHDN and CDR2 is FVKESK. The CDR3 region is CASSQGGFPGLADNEQFF. In DNA form, the CDR3 reads TGTGCCAGCAGCCAAGGTGGGTTTCCGGGACTAGCGGACAATGAGCAGTTCTTC.

This chain links TRBV4-2 with TRBJ2-7, with TRBD1 identical over 7 bases. Germline CDR1 reads LGHNA; CDR2 reads YNFKEQ. J was trimmed by 5 bases and V by 1 base; bases with no gene match: 8. There are 15 residues in the CDR3. CDR3 protein: CASSQAGRGGHEQYF. The CDR3 DNA is TGTGCCAGCAGCCAAGCTGGGAGAGGGGGCCACGAGCAGTACTTC.

The chain links TRBV6-6 to TRBJ2-1; 13 bases fit TRBD2. This CDR3 has 16 amino acids. The junction had 4 bases not matched to a gene; V was cut back by 5 bases and J by 3 bases. Germline CDR1 reads MNHNY; CDR2 reads SVGAGI (reference sequence). The CDR3 bases are TGTGCCAGCAGTACCGGGACTAGCGGGGACTACAATGAGCAGTTCTTC. Its protein is CASSTGTSGDYNEQFF.

This chain uses TRBV30 with TRBJ1-6, with D possibly matching TRBD1 (5 bases). CDR3 size: 13 residues. CDR1 GTSNPN and CDR2 SVGIG come from the germline V gene (reference sequence). With 2 bases removed from V and 7 bases from J, the gap between germline ends came to 9 bases. The CDR3 here is CAWSPGVNSPLHF. The CDR3 DNA follows: TGTGCCTGGAGTCCGGGGGTCAATTCACCCCTCCACTTT.

The CDR3, as DNA: TGTGCCAGCAGGACTAGCGGAGCGAACACCGGGGAGCTGTTTTTT. It specifies CASRTSGANTGELFF. This chain links TRBV27 with TRBJ2-2; 9 bases match TRBD2. CDR1 is MNHEY and CDR2 is SMNVEV in the germline V gene (reference sequence). After removal of 6 bases from V and 0 bases from J, the junction contained 2 bases not matched to a gene. The CDR3 length is 15 residues.

The chain is built from TRBV27 and TRBJ2-2, with 8 bases lining up with TRBD1. This CDR3 contains 14 residues. Germline V gives CDR1 MNHEY, CDR2 SMNVEV (reference sequence). J gave up 6 bases and V 5 bases, and 5 bases lay outside the gene matches. The DNA of the CDR3 is TGTGCCAGCAGTCCGATACAGGGGGCCGGGGAGCTGTTTTTT. It is translated as CASSPIQGAGELFF.

This chain uses TRBV18 with TRBJ2-2, with D possibly being TRBD1 (7 bases). V lost 0 bases and J 4 bases, leaving 15 bases between the germline ends. Germline V lookup: CDR1 KGHSH, CDR2 LQKENI. This CDR3 comprises 17 residues. This CDR3 reads CASSPPVGGQITGELFF. DNA of the CDR3: TGTGCCAGCTCACCACCGGTCGGGGGACAGATCACCGGGGAGCTGTTTTTT.

As to this clone: A junction end diverges from the germline sequence, so it may reflect a read error. Different DNA sequences within this sample yield the same CDR3. The CDR3 protein is CASSLGGLNTEAFF. CDR3 bases: TGTGCCAGCAGTTTAGGAGGGTTGAACACTGAAGCCTTCTTT. This rearrangement joins TRBV28 to TRBJ1-1; no clear D gene. CDR3 length: 14 residues. From germline, CDR1 is MDHEN and CDR2 SYDVKM.

V and J are TRBV2 and TRBJ2-7, with 7 bases that match TRBD2. The CDR3 covers 14 residues. The ends lost 0 bases at V and 4 bases at J; junction bases unmatched: 3. CDR1 is SNHLY and CDR2 is FYNNEI in the germline V gene. The CDR3 here is CASSEAAGVYEQYF. The CDR3 bases are TGTGCCAGCAGTGAAGCGGCGGGGGTTTACGAGCAGTACTTC.

The rearrangement uses TRBV7-9 and TRBJ1-5; D perhaps matches TRBD1 (6 bases). Trimming removed 5 bases from V and 2 bases from J, with 16 bases in between. CDR1 is SEHNR and CDR2 is FQNEAQ in the germline V gene (reference sequence). There are 16 residues in the CDR3. In DNA, the CDR3 is TGTGCCAGCAGCGAGAACAGGGTTCGCGGCAATCAGCCCCAGCATTTT. It yields the protein CASSENRVRGNQPQHF.

The chain couples TRBV18 to TRBJ2-4; D is unclear. CDR1 and CDR2 (germline): KGHSH, LQKENI. Trimming took 3 bases from V and 5 from J, leaving 5 bases between them. The CDR3 loop spans 12 amino acids. CDR3: CASSPQENIQYF. The DNA for the CDR3 is TGTGCCAGCTCACCCCAGGAAAACATTCAGTACTTC.

The chain couples TRBV4-1 to TRBJ1-1, with TRBD1 identical over 10 bases. CDR1 and CDR2 (germline): MGHRA, YSYEKL. V lost 3 bases, J lost 0 bases, and 16 bases stayed unmatched. The CDR3 consists of 20 residues. CDR3 residues: CASSQQPGQGIRSMNTEAFF. CDR3 bases: TGCGCCAGCAGCCAGCAGCCGGGACAGGGGATAAGGTCCATGAACACTGAAGCTTTCTTT.

The chain uses TRBV5-1 and TRBJ2-3; TRBD1 matches at 9 bases. The CDR3 contains 16 residues. Germline-derived CDR1 and CDR2 are SGHRS and YFSETQ. With V trimmed by 0 bases and J by 4 bases, 6 bases remained unmatched. CDR3 DNA: TGCGCCAGCAGCTTGGACGGACAGGGGATGTCAGATACGCAGTATTTT. It encodes CASSLDGQGMSDTQYF.

The rearrangement joins TRBV27 to TRBJ2-3; 8 nucleotides align to TRBD2. V was clipped by 4 bases and J by 3 bases; unmatched bases: 12. CDR3 length: 17 residues. In germline, CDR1 is MNHEY, CDR2 SMNVEV (reference sequence). The DNA of the CDR3 is TGTGCCAGCAGTTCCTTCCCCCCGGGAGGGCCTACAGATACGCAGTATTTT. This sequence encodes CASSSFPPGGPTDTQYF.

V and J are TRBV5-6 and TRBJ1-3; TRBD1 aligns across 8 bases. Germline CDR1 and CDR2: SGHDT and YYEEEE. V gave up 4 bases and J gave up 2 bases; unmatched junction bases: 2. The CDR3 covers 14 residues. The CDR3 region is CASSRTGTGNTIYF. The CDR3 nucleotides are TGTGCCAGCAGCCGGACAGGGACTGGAAACACCATATATTTT.

This rearrangement joins TRBV6-5 to TRBJ2-7, with 7 bases fitting TRBD1. Germline CDR1 is MNHEY and CDR2 is SVGAGI. J gave up 2 bases and V 0 bases, and 4 bases lay outside the gene matches. The CDR3 contains 15 residues. This CDR3 reads CASSYSLGQAYEQYF. The DNA of the CDR3 is TGTGCCAGCAGTTACTCCCTTGGACAGGCCTACGAGCAGTACTTC.

The chain links TRBV6-5 to TRBJ1-1, with D possibly being TRBD1 (5 bases). Germline assignment: CDR1 MNHEY and CDR2 SVGAGI. The CDR3 is 13 amino acids. With 4 bases removed from V and 0 bases from J, the gap between germline ends came to 6 bases. The CDR3 sequence is CASSLQVNTEAFF. Written as DNA, the CDR3 is TGTGCCAGCAGTTTACAGGTGAACACTGAAGCTTTCTTT.

CDR3: CASSYSSRGSTDTQYF. CDR3 coding DNA: TGTGCCAGCAGTTACTCGAGCCGGGGAAGCACAGATACGCAGTATTTT. J is TRBJ2-3 and V is TRBV6-6; tentatively, D is TRBD2 (5 bases). From germline, CDR1 is MNHNY and CDR2 SVGAGI (reference sequence). V lost 0 bases and J lost 0, with 10 bases in between. CDR3 length: 16 residues.

The CDR3 protein is CASSIRQGASGTGELFF. The CDR3 bases are TGTGCCAGTAGTATACGGCAGGGGGCAAGTGGCACCGGGGAGCTGTTTTTT. The chain has TRBV19 and TRBJ2-2; 8 nucleotides agree with TRBD1. Germline assignment: CDR1 LNHDA and CDR2 SQIVND (reference sequence). After removal of 2 bases from V and 4 bases from J, the junction contained 9 bases not matched to a gene. This CDR3 has 17 residues. Looking up the rest from reference TRBV19 and TRBJ2-2 gives the full variable domain: DGGITQSPKYLFRKEGQNVTLSCEQNLNHDAMYWYRQDPGQGLRLIYYSQIVNDFQKGDIAEGYSVSREKKESFPLTVTSAQKNPTAFYLCASSIRQGASGTGELFFGEGSRLTVL.

The CDR3 DNA reads as TGTGCCAGCAGCTTGTACAGAGGGCTTACGAGTGAGCAGTACTTC. Translating it yields CASSLYRGLTSEQYF. V is TRBV5-5 and J is TRBJ2-7, with TRBD2 as a possible D gene (5 bases). Looked up from germline, CDR1 is SGHKS and CDR2 is YYEKEE (reference sequence). The CDR3 extends over 15 amino acids. V shed 1 base and J shed 7 bases, with 18 bases lying between them.

The gene calls are TRBV11-2 and TRBJ2-7, with D possibly TRBD1 on 5 matching bases. V lost 2 bases, J lost 4 bases, and 12 bases lay in between. Germline values: CDR1 SGHAT, CDR2 FQNNGV. CDR3 length equals 14 residues. The DNA for the CDR3 is TGTGCCAGCAGCTTAACCCCAGGGAATTACGAGCAGTACTTC. Translating gives CASSLTPGNYEQYF.

The chain joins TRBV28 to TRBJ2-3; TRBD2 aligns across 9 bases. This CDR3 comprises 16 residues. Trimming at V came to 6 bases and at J to 6 bases, leaving 13 bases not matched to a gene. The germline V gene encodes CDR1 MDHEN and CDR2 SYDVKM. The CDR3 DNA reads TGTGCCAGCAGACCGGCGGGAGGGCTGATTGTGGATACGCAGTATTTT. Its translation: CASRPAGGLIVDTQYF.

In DNA, the CDR3 is TGTGCCAGCAGTGGGGGCTACCGAACCGGGGAGCTGTTTTTT. This sequence encodes CASSGGYRTGELFF. The gene calls are TRBV6-6 and TRBJ2-2; D might be TRBD1 (6 bases). Germline CDR1 reads MNHNY; CDR2 reads SVGAGI (reference sequence). Trimming took 5 bases from V and 5 from J, leaving 12 bases between them. The CDR3 covers 14 residues.

Notes on this clone: Other DNA sequences in the same sample also yield this CDR3. The chain combines TRBV6-5 with TRBJ2-1; TRBD1 agrees at 9 bases. The V gene end was trimmed by 4 bases and the J gene end by 2 bases; junction bases not matched to a gene: 3. This CDR3 has 15 residues. Per germline, CDR1 MNHEY and CDR2 SVGAGI. Written as DNA, the CDR3 is TGTGCCAGCAGTTCGGACAGGGGAACCTACAATGAGCAGTTCTTC. Protein product: CASSSDRGTYNEQFF.

This chain joins TRBV7-9 and TRBJ2-3; 8 positions agree with TRBD2. Germline CDR1 is SEHNR and CDR2 is FQNEAQ (reference sequence). This CDR3 has 17 residues. Trimming took 5 bases from V and 3 from J; bases not matched to a gene: 13. In DNA form, the CDR3 reads TGTGCCAGCAGCGCGGGGGAGAGCGGGAGCCGTACAGATACGCAGTATTTT. Protein: CASSAGESGSRTDTQYF.

This sequence joins TRBV2 and TRBJ2-7; TRBD1 might be the D (5 bases). CDR1 is SNHLY and CDR2 is FYNNEI in the germline V gene. V was clipped by 1 base and J by 0 bases, with 19 bases between them. CDR3 length: 18 residues. CDR3 sequence reads: CASSEGPYVTDSSYEQYF. The CDR3 bases are TGTGCCAGCAGTGAAGGGCCCTATGTGACAGATAGCTCCTACGAGCAGTACTTC.

The chain is built from TRBV5-1 and TRBJ2-7, with 8 bases matching TRBD2. This CDR3 contains 14 residues. CDR1 SGHRS and CDR2 YFSETQ come from the germline V gene. V gave up 0 bases and J gave up 2 bases; unmatched junction bases: 1. The CDR3 loop is CASSLVGGAYEQYF. DNA of the CDR3: TGCGCCAGCAGCTTGGTCGGGGGGGCCTACGAGCAGTACTTC.

This chain connects TRBV9 to TRBJ2-1, with 11 bases lining up with TRBD2. Trimming cost V 4 bases and J 0 bases; bases outside gene matches: 9. The germline V gene has CDR1 SGDLS and CDR2 YYNGEE. CDR3 length: 18 amino acids. CDR3 coding DNA: TGTGCCAGCAGCCCCTGGCGGACTAGCGGGCCCTCCTACAATGAGCAGTTCTTC. As protein: CASSPWRTSGPSYNEQFF.

The chain recombines TRBV7-6 with TRBJ1-1; D is possibly TRBD1 (6 bases). Germline loops: CDR1 SGHVS, CDR2 FNYEAQ. The CDR3 is made up of 13 amino acids. Trimming took 2 bases from V and 5 from J, leaving 9 bases between them. CDR3 amino acids: CASSLSRGTEAFF. The CDR3 nucleotides are TGTGCCAGCAGCTTATCCAGGGGAACTGAAGCTTTCTTT.